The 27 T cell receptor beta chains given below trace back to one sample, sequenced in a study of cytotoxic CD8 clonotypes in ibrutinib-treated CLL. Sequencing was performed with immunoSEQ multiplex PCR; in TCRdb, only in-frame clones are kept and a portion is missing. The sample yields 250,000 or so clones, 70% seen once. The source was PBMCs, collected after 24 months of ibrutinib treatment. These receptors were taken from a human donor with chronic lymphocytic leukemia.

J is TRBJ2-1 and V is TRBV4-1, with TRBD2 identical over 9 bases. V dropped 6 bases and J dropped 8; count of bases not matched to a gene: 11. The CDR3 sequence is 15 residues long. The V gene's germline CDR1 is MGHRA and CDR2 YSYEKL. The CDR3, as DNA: TGCGCCAGCAGATATAGCGGGAGAATTAGAGATGAGCAGTTCTTC. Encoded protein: CASRYSGRIRDEQFF.

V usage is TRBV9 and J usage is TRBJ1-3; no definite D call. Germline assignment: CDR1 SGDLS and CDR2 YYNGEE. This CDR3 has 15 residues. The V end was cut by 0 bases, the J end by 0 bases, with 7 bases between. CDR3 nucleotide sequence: TGTGCCAGCAGCGTAGCCCCCAACTCTGGAAACACCATATATTTT. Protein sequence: CASSVAPNSGNTIYF. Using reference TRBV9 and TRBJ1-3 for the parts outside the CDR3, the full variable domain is DSGVTQTPKHLITATGQRVTLRCSPRSGDLSVYWYQQSLDQGLQFLIQYYNGEERAKGNILERFSAQQFPDLHSELNLSSLELGDSALYFCASSVAPNSGNTIYFGEGSWLTVV.

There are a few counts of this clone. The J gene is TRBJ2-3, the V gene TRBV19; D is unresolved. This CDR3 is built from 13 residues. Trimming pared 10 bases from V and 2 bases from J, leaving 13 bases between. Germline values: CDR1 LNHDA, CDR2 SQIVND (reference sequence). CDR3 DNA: TGTGCCACCCAGCCGGGCTACACAGATACGCAGTATTTT. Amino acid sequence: CATQPGYTDTQYF.

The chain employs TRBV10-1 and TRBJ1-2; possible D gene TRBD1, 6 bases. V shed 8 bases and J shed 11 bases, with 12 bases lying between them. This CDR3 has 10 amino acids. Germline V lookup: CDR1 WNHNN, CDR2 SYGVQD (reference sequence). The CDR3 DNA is TGCGCCAGCCCAGGGGACCGGTACACCTTC. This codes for CASPGDRYTF.

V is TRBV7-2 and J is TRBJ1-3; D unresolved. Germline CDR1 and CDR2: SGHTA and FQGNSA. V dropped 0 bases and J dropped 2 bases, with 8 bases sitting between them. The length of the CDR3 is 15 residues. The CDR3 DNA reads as TGTGCCAGCAGCTTAGCCCCGACAACTGGAAACACCATATATTTT. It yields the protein CASSLAPTTGNTIYF. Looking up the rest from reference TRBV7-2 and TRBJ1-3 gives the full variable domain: GAGVSQSPSNKVTEKGKDVELRCDPISGHTALYWYRQSLGQGLEFLIYFQGNSAPDKSGLPSDRFSAERTGGSVSTLTIQRTQQEDSAVYLCASSLAPTTGNTIYFGEGSWLTVV.

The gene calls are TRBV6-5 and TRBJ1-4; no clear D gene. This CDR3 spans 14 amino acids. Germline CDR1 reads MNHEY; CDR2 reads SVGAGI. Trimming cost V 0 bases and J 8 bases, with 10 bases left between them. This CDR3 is CASSYSGIGEKLFF. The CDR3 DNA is TGTGCCAGCAGTTACTCGGGTATAGGGGAAAAACTGTTTTTT.

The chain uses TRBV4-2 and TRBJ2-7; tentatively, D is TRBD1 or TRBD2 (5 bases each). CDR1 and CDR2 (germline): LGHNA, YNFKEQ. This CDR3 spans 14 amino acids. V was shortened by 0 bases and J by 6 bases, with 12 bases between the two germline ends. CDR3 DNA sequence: TGTGCCAGCAGCCAAGATTTTGTGGGGGTCGAGCAGTACTTC. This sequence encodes CASSQDFVGVEQYF.

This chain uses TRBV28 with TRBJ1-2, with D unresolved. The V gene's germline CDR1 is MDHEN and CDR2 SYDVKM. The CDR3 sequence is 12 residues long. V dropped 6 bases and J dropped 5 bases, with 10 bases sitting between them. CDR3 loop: CASSQSRYGYTF. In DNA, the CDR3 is TGTGCCAGCAGCCAATCTCGGTATGGCTACACCTTC.

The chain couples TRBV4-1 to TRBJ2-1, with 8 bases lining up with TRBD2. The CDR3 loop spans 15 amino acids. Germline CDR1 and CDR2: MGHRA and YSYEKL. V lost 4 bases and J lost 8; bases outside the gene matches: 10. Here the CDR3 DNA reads TGCGCCAGCAGCCGTAGCGGGACCGGTTTGGATGAGCAGTTCTTC. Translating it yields CASSRSGTGLDEQFF.

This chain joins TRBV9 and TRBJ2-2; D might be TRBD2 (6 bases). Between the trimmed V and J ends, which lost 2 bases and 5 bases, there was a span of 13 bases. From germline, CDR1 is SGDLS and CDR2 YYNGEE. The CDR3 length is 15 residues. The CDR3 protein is CASSVTSQETGELFF. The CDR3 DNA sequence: TGTGCCAGCAGCGTGACTAGTCAAGAGACCGGGGAGCTGTTTTTT.

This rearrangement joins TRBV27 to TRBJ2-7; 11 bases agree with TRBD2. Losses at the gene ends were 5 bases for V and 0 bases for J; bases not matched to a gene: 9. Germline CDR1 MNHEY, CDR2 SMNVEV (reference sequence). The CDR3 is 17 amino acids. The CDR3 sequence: CASSQKTSGKPSYEQYF. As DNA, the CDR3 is TGTGCCAGCAGTCAAAAGACTAGCGGGAAACCCTCCTACGAGCAGTACTTC.

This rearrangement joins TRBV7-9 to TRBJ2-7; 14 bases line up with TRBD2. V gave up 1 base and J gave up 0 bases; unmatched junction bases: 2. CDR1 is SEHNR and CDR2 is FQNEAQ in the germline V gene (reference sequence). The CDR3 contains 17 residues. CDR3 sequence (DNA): TGTGCCAGCAGCTTAGTTGGGACTAGCGGGAGCTCCTACGAGCAGTACTTC. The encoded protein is CASSLVGTSGSSYEQYF.

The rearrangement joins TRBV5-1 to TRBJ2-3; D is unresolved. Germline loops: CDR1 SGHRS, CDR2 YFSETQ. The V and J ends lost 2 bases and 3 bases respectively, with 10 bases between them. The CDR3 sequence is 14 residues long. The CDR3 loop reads CASSLLPATDTQYF. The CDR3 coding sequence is TGCGCCAGCAGCTTATTGCCAGCGACAGATACGCAGTATTTT.

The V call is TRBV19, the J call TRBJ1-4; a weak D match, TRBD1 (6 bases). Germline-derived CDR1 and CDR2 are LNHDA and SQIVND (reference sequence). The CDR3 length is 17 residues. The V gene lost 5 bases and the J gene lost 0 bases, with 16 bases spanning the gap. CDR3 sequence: CASSGDTYFSTNEKLFF. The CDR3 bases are TGTGCCAGTAGTGGGGACACCTACTTCTCAACTAATGAAAAACTGTTTTTT.

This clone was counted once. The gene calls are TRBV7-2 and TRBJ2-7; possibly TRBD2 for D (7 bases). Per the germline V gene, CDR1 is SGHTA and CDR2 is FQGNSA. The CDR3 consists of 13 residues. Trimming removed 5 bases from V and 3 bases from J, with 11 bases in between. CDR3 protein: CASSRGAHYEQYF. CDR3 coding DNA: TGTGCCAGCAGCCGGGGGGCACACTACGAGCAGTACTTC. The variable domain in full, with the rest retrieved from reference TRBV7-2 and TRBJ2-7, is GAGVSQSPSNKVTEKGKDVELRCDPISGHTALYWYRQSLGQGLEFLIYFQGNSAPDKSGLPSDRFSAERTGGSVSTLTIQRTQQEDSAVYLCASSRGAHYEQYFGPGTRLTVT.

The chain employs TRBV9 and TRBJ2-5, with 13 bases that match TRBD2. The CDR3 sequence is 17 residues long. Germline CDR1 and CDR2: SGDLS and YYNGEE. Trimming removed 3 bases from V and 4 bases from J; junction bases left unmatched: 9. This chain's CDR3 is CASSGRTTSGRGETQYF. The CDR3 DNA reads TGTGCCAGCAGCGGACGGACTACTAGCGGGAGGGGAGAGACCCAGTACTTC.

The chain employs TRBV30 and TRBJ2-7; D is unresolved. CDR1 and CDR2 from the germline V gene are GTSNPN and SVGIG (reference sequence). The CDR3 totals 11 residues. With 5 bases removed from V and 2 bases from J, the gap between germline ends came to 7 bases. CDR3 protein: CAWDTAYEQYF. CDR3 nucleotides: TGTGCCTGGGACACAGCCTACGAGCAGTACTTC. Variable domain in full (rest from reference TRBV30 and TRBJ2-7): SQTIHQWPATLVQPVGSPLSLECTVEGTSNPNLYWYRQAAGRGLQLLFYSVGIGQISSEVPQNLSASRPQDRQFILSSKKLLLSDSGFYLCAWDTAYEQYFGPGTRLTVT.

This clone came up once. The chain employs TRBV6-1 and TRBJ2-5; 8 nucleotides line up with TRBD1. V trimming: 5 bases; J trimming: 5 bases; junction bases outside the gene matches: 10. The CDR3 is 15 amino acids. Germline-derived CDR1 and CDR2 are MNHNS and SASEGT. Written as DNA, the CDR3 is TGTGCCAGCAGTTTGGACAGGGTTCTCAGGGAGACCCAGTACTTC. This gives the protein CASSLDRVLRETQYF.

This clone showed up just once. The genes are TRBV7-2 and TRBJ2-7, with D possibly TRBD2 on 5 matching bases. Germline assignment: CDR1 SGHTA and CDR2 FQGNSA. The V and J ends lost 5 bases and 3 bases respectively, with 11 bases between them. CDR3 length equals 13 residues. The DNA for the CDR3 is TGTGCCAGCAGCCCGTACGGGGACTACGAGCAGTACTTC. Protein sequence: CASSPYGDYEQYF.

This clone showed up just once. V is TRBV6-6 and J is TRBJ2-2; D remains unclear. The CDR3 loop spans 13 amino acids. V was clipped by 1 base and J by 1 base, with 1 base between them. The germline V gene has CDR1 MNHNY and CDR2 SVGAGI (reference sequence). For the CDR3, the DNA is TGTGCCAGCAGTTACTTGAACACCGGGGAGCTGTTTTTT. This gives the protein CASSYLNTGELFF.

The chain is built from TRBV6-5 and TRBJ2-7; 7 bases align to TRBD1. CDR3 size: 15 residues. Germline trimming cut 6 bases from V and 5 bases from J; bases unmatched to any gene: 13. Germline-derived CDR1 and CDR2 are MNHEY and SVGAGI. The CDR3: CASSPAGTVFNEQYF. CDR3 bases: TGTGCCAGCAGCCCCGCCGGGACAGTCTTTAACGAGCAGTACTTC.

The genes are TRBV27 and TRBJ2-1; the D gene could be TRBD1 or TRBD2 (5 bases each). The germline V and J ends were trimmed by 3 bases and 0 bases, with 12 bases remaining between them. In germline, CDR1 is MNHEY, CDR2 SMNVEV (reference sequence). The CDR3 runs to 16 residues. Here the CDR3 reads CASSLSGPFSYNEQFF. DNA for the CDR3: TGTGCCAGCAGTTTGTCGGGACCGTTCTCCTACAATGAGCAGTTCTTC.

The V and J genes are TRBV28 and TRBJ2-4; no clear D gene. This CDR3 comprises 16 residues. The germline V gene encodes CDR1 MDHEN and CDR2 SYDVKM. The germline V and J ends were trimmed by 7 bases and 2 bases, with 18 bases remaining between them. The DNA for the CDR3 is TGTGCCAGCATCGGTCCGAAACAAGGATCCAAAAACATTCAGTACTTC. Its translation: CASIGPKQGSKNIQYF.

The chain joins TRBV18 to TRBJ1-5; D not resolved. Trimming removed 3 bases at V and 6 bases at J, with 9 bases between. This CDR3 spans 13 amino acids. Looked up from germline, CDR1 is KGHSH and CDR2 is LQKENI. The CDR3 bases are TGTGCCAGCTCACCGGTGGAGGCTCAGCCCCAGCATTTT. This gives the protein CASSPVEAQPQHF. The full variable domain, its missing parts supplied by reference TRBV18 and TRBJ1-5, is NAGVMQNPRHLVRRRGQEARLRCSPMKGHSHVYWYRQLPEEGLKFMVYLQKENIIDESGMPKERFSAEFPKEGPSILRIQQVVRGDSAAYFCASSPVEAQPQHFGDGTRLSIL.

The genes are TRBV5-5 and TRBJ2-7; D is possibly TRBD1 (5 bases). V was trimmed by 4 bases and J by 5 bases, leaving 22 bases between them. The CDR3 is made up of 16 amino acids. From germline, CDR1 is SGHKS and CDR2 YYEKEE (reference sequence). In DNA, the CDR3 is TGTGCCAGCAGCCCGGAAATGGCAGGGCCTCCCCACGAGCAGTACTTC. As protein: CASSPEMAGPPHEQYF.

The CDR3 protein is CAWSVPGFEQYF. In nucleotides, the CDR3 is TGTGCCTGGAGTGTACCAGGATTCGAGCAGTACTTC. The chain is built from TRBV30 and TRBJ2-7; the D is unclear. Germline loops: CDR1 GTSNPN, CDR2 SVGIG (reference sequence). Trimming took 0 bases from V and 6 from J, leaving 9 bases between them. The CDR3 runs 12 residues.

The CDR3 DNA reads TGTGCCAGCGGGGAGACTACTAGCGGAAGTCGGCAGTTCTTC. This sequence encodes CASGETTSGSRQFF. The V call is TRBV2, the J call TRBJ2-1; 8 nucleotides agree with TRBD2. Germline loops: CDR1 SNHLY, CDR2 FYNNEI. CDR3 size: 14 residues. The V gene end was trimmed by 8 bases and the J gene end by 12 bases; junction bases not matched to a gene: 15.